This T cell receptor beta chain is from a study of control samples from healthy donors and cancer patients. Assay: immunoSEQ multiplex PCR; the TCRdb copy retains only in-frame clones and omits some. Of over 85,000 clones in the sample, 90% to 95% were seen once. This TCR came from a woman younger than 30 in good health. The sequencing sample was made of blood.

CDR3 bases: TGCGCCAGCAGCCAAGAGAACAACTACGAGCAGTACTTC. Its protein product is CASSQENNYEQYF. This chain uses TRBV4-1 with TRBJ2-7; no clear D. There are 13 residues in the CDR3. The germline V gene has CDR1 MGHRA and CDR2 YSYEKL. V dropped 0 bases and J dropped 3 bases, with 6 bases sitting between them.